This is a list of T cell receptor beta chains from one sample in a study of patients and donors after allogeneic stem cell transplantation. TCRdb re-called the RT-PCR reads with MiXCR, one entry per CDR3 protein. The data hold some 87,000 distinct CDR3 sequences, with around 48% observed a single time. Source material: blood, either unsorted or a sorted T cell fraction (not recorded which). These receptors came from a human donor who was either an allogeneic HSCT recipient or a stem cell or donor lymphocyte infusion donor (not recorded which). It is not recorded whose cells these are; they may come from a transplant donor. The CDR3 runs from the conserved cysteine through the conserved F or W. The D gene is left open where the match is weak. Not all rows give a size; the values are once, few, many and, for expanded clones, a class.

D,size,J,V,DNA,CDR3
TRBD1,NA,TRBJ1-5,TRBV4-1,TGCGCCAGCAGCCTAACAGGGGAACGCAATCAGCCCCAGCATTTT,CASSLTGERNQPQHF
NA,few,TRBJ1-1,TRBV5-5,TGTGCCAGCAGCCTGACCCGGGCGATAAGTCCGCACGGCACTGAAGCTTTCTTT,CASSLTRAISPHGTEAFF
NA,NA,TRBJ1-2,TRBV5-6,TGTGCCAGCAGCTTAGGACATCCCTATGGCTACACCTTC,CASSLGHPYGYTF
NA,NA,TRBJ2-2,TRBV27,TGTGCCAGCAGAAAGAGCTCCGGGGAGCTGTTTTTT,CASRKSSGELFF
NA,few,TRBJ1-5,TRBV19,TGTGCCAGTACAGCAGGGTATAACAATCAGCCCCAGCATTTT,CASTAGYNNQPQHF
TRBD2,once,TRBJ2-7,TRBV28,TGTGCCAGCAGTTTTTCGAAGCGGGAGGTCTCCTACGAGCAGTACTTC,CASSFSKREVSYEQYF
NA,NA,TRBJ1-2,TRBV4-1,TGCGCCAGCAGTTCCGCGGGACCTCTTTTCTATGGCTACACCTTC,CASSSAGPLFYGYTF
NA,NA,TRBJ1-3,TRBV14,TGTGCCAGCAGCCGGCAGGACTCTGGAAACACCATATATTTT,CASSRQDSGNTIYF
NA,NA,TRBJ1-5,TRBV20-1,TGCAGTGCTAGAGCCCGTGGTGGGGACAATCAGCCCCAGCATTTT,CSARARGGDNQPQHF
NA,NA,TRBJ1-2,TRBV6-5,TGTGCCAGCAGCAAGTTTAACTATGGCTACACCTTC,CASSKFNYGYTF
NA,few,TRBJ1-1,TRBV12-3/TRBV12-4,TGTGCCAGCAGTCCCTCGACGAAGCCCGGGCCTGAAGCTTTCTTT,CASSPSTKPGPEAFF
NA,NA,TRBJ1-6,TRBV7-9,TGTGCCAGCAGCTCCGAATCCGGGCTGGATTCACCCCTCCACTTT,CASSSESGLDSPLHF
NA,NA,TRBJ1-1,TRBV9,TGTGCCAGCAGCGCCTCCGGGCAGACGAACACTGAAGCTTTCTTT,CASSASGQTNTEAFF
TRBD1,NA,TRBJ1-5,TRBV29-1,TGCAGCGTTGGGGAGGGGACAGGACGTCAGCCCCAGCATTTT,CSVGEGTGRQPQHF
NA,few,TRBJ1-5,TRBV6-2/TRBV6-3,TGTGCCAGCAACATCATGGGAAGCAATCAGCCCCAGCATTTT,CASNIMGSNQPQHF
NA,NA,TRBJ1-5,TRBV12-3/TRBV12-4,TGTGCCAGCAGTTTAAATACTTACAATCCGCCCCAGCATTTT,CASSLNTYNPPQHF
NA,NA,TRBJ1-2,TRBV5-6,TGTGCCAGCAGCCCACAGGGAAAAGACTATGGCTACACCTTC,CASSPQGKDYGYTF
NA,NA,TRBJ1-1,TRBV12-5,TGTGCTAGATCAACAGGGATTGAAGCTTTCTTT,CARSTGIEAFF
NA,few,TRBJ1-2,TRBV3-1,TGTGCCAGCAGCCAAGATAGGATTGGCTATGGCTACACCTTC,CASSQDRIGYGYTF
TRBD1,NA,TRBJ1-6,TRBV12-3/TRBV12-4,TGTGCCAGCAGTTTAGGCAGGGGGGATAATTCACCCCTCCACTTT,CASSLGRGDNSPLHF
TRBD1,NA,TRBJ1-2,TRBV20-1,TGCAGTGCTTTCATACAGACAGGGACTAACTATGGCTACACCTTC,CSAFIQTGTNYGYTF
NA,few,TRBJ1-6,TRBV28,TGTGCCAGCAGTTTAGGGGATAACAGGAAACATAATTCACCCCTCCACTTT,CASSLGDNRKHNSPLHF
TRBD1,NA,TRBJ1-2,TRBV4-1,TGCGCCAGCAGCCAACGGGACAGGGTCAGCTATGGCTACACCTTC,CASSQRDRVSYGYTF
NA,few,TRBJ1-1,TRBV18,TGTGCCAGCTTGGTAGGATCGGGTGGAGCTTTCTTT,CASLVGSGGAFF
NA,NA,TRBJ2-7,TRBV10-2,TGCGCCAGCAGTGACCCCAACTACGAGCAGTACTTC,CASSDPNYEQYF
NA,NA,TRBJ2-7,TRBV28,TGTGCCAGCAGTTCTCATTTGGTGTACGAGCAGTACTTC,CASSSHLVYEQYF
TRBD2,NA,TRBJ2-7,TRBV20-1,TGCAGTGCTAGATACCCGGGACTAGCGGATTCTCAGCAGTACTTC,CSARYPGLADSQQYF
NA,NA,TRBJ1-3,TRBV27,TGTGCCAGCAGTTTAGCAGGGCCCTACTCTGGAAACACCATATATTTT,CASSLAGPYSGNTIYF
TRBD1,NA,TRBJ1-2,TRBV5-1,TGCGCCAGCAGCTTGGCGGGACAGAACTATGGCTACACCTTC,CASSLAGQNYGYTF
NA,few,TRBJ1-2,TRBV6-5,TGTGCCAGCAGTTACTCGGGGGGTATGGGCTATGGCTACACCTTC,CASSYSGGMGYGYTF
NA,NA,TRBJ2-5,TRBV3-1,TGTGCCAGCAGCCTGAGACAGGGAGGAGAGACCCAGTACTTC,CASSLRQGGETQYF